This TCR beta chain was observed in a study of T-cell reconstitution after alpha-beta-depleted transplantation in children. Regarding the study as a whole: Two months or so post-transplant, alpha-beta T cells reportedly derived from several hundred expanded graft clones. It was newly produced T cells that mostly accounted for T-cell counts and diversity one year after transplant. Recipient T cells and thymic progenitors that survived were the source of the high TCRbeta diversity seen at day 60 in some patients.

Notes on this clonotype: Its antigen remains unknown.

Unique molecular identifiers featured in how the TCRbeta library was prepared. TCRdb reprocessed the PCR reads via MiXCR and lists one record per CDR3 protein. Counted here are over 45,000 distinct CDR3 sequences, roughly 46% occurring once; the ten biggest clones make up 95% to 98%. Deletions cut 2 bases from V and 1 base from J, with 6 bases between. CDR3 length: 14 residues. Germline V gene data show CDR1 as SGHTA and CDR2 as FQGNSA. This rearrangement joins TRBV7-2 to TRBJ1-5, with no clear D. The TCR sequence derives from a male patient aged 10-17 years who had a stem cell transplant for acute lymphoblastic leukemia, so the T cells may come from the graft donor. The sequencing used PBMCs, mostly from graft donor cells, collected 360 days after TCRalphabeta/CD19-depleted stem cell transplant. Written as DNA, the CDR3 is TGTGCCAGCAGCTTACGGCTAAGCAATCAGCCCCAGCATTTT. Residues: CASSLRLSNQPQHF.